This T cell receptor (beta chain) was sequenced during a study of control samples from healthy donors and cancer patients. Germline V gene sequence: CDR1 MGHRA, CDR2 YSYEKL. This CDR3 is 17 amino acids long. Trimming cost V 1 base and J 6 bases; bases outside gene matches: 13. The repertoire was sequenced with immunoSEQ multiplex PCR; TCRdb's copy has only in-frame clones and lacks some. The table lists 150,000 to 200,000 clones, around 90% of them singletons. This chain connects TRBV4-1 to TRBJ2-3; TRBD2 agrees at 7 bases. This receptor was obtained from a man under 40 in good health. Sample: blood. CDR3 bases: TGCGCCAGCAGCCAAGGAGGGTTAGCGGGCCTTCGGGATACGCAGTATTTT. It encodes CASSQGGLAGLRDTQYF.